Shown below are 26 T cell receptor beta chains from a single sample sequenced in a study of control samples from healthy donors and cancer patients. Sequenced by immunoSEQ multiplex PCR; TCRdb stores in-frame clones only, minus some. The table lists under 150,000 clones, around 87% of them singletons, with about 2.7% in the top ten. The sequenced sample consisted of blood. These receptors were collected from a man aged 60 to 69 in good health.

J is TRBJ1-1 and V is TRBV18, with 8 positions matching TRBD1. There are 14 residues in the CDR3. Looked up from germline, CDR1 is KGHSH and CDR2 is LQKENI. V lost 6 bases and J lost 2; bases outside the gene matches: 5. CDR3 DNA: TGTGCCAGCTCTCCAACAGGGGGTAACACTGAAGCTTTCTTT. Translation gives CASSPTGGNTEAFF.

The gene calls are TRBV19 and TRBJ1-2; unclear D gene. This CDR3 spans 13 amino acids. V gave up 7 bases and J gave up 2 bases, with 11 bases separating them. CDR1 and CDR2 (germline): LNHDA, SQIVND (reference sequence). The CDR3 loop reads CASIPRRNYGYTF. The CDR3 nucleotides read TGTGCCAGTATCCCCAGGCGGAACTATGGCTACACCTTC. Full variable domain (outside the CDR3, taken from reference TRBV19 and TRBJ1-2): DGGITQSPKYLFRKEGQNVTLSCEQNLNHDAMYWYRQDPGQGLRLIYYSQIVNDFQKGDIAEGYSVSREKKESFPLTVTSAQKNPTAFYLCASIPRRNYGYTFGSGTRLTVV.

The CDR3 DNA reads TGTGCCAGTCAAGCTGAAGCTTTCTTT. Translating gives CASQAEAFF. This chain uses TRBV6-6 with TRBJ1-1; D not resolved. The length of the CDR3 is 9 residues. Germline V gene data show CDR1 as MNHNY and CDR2 as SVGAGI (reference sequence). The V gene lost 9 bases and the J gene lost 6 bases, with 5 bases spanning the gap.

This chain joins TRBV11-2 and TRBJ2-2, with 7 bases that match TRBD2. This CDR3 region has 15 residues. CDR1 is SGHAT and CDR2 is FQNNGV in the germline V gene. The V and J ends lost 5 bases and 1 base, in that order; junction bases with no gene match: 4. CDR3 residues: CASSPVAGNTGELFF. DNA for the CDR3: TGTGCCAGCAGCCCGGTAGCGGGGAACACCGGGGAGCTGTTTTTT.

V gene TRBV4-1 combines with J gene TRBJ2-5; D is possibly TRBD1 (6 bases). Trimming left V 1 base short and J 3 bases short, with 9 bases between. Germline V gene sequence: CDR1 MGHRA, CDR2 YSYEKL. CDR3 size: 14 residues. The CDR3 here is CASSQASGEETQYF. The CDR3 region has the DNA TGCGCCAGCAGCCAAGCTTCAGGGGAAGAGACCCAGTACTTC.

The V gene is TRBV6-5, the J gene TRBJ2-3, with TRBD2 matching over 15 bases. Losses at the gene ends were 6 bases for V and 5 bases for J; bases not matched to a gene: 3. Germline V gene sequence: CDR1 MNHEY, CDR2 SVGAGI. The CDR3 has 15 residues. CDR3 coding DNA: TGTGCCAGCAGGAGGACTAGCGGGGGGGGAGATACGCAGTATTTT. Its protein product is CASRRTSGGGDTQYF.

The chain combines TRBV6-2 or TRBV6-3 with TRBJ2-7; D not certain. This CDR3 region has 11 residues. Trimming left V 6 bases short and J 4 bases short, with 7 bases between. Germline CDR1 MNHEY, CDR2 SVGEGT. CDR3 nucleotide sequence: TGTGCCAGCAGCATCGCATACGAGCAGTACTTC. Amino acid sequence: CASSIAYEQYF.

This chain links TRBV2 with TRBJ1-1, with 8 positions matching TRBD1. CDR1 is SNHLY and CDR2 is FYNNEI in the germline V gene. CDR3 length: 13 amino acids. V was clipped by 8 bases and J by 5 bases; unmatched bases: 7. The CDR3 spells CASRDRKVTEAFF. Written as DNA, the CDR3 is TGTGCCAGCCGGGACAGGAAGGTAACTGAAGCTTTCTTT. Full variable domain (rest looked up from reference TRBV2 and TRBJ1-1): EPEVTQTPSHQVTQMGQEVILRCVPISNHLYFYWYRQILGQKVEFLVSFYNNEISEKSEIFDDQFSVERPDGSNFTLKIRSTKLEDSAMYFCASRDRKVTEAFFGQGTRLTVV.

V is TRBV28 and J is TRBJ2-7; 9 bases map to TRBD1. This CDR3 is 15 amino acids long. Trimming took 1 base from V and 2 from J; bases not matched to a gene: 3. Germline V lookup: CDR1 MDHEN, CDR2 SYDVKM. CDR3 bases: TGTGCCAGCAGTTTATTCGGGACAGGGACCTACGAGCAGTACTTC. Protein sequence: CASSLFGTGTYEQYF.

The chain is built from TRBV7-3 and TRBJ2-1, with D perhaps matching TRBD2 (5 bases). Deletions cut 4 bases from V and 6 bases from J, with 19 bases between. This CDR3 contains 16 residues. In germline, CDR1 is SGHTA, CDR2 FQGTGA. CDR3 sequence: CASSSRAGVRRNEQFF. CDR3 DNA sequence: TGTGCCAGCAGCTCACGCGCGGGTGTCCGCCGCAATGAGCAGTTCTTC.

V is TRBV5-1 and J is TRBJ2-1; 11 nucleotides align to TRBD2. V trimming: 0 bases; J trimming: 4 bases; junction bases outside the gene matches: 6. The germline gives CDR1 SGHRS, CDR2 YFSETQ. The CDR3 is 17 residues long. In DNA form, the CDR3 reads TGCGCCAGCAGCTTGGGGTACTCTAGCGGGGGGTACAATGAGCAGTTCTTC. Its protein is CASSLGYSSGGYNEQFF.

The rearrangement uses TRBV7-3 and TRBJ1-1; D may be TRBD1 (5 bases). The CDR3 loop spans 13 amino acids. Trimming took off 4 bases at V and 1 base at J, with 7 bases between the two ends. Looked up from germline, CDR1 is SGHTA and CDR2 is FQGTGA. DNA for the CDR3: TGTGCCAGCAGCTCTACAGGGAACACTGAAGCTTTCTTT. As protein: CASSSTGNTEAFF.

The CDR3 bases are TGTGCCAGCTCACGTGGTGGGGATGAAAAACTGTTTTTT. It yields the protein CASSRGGDEKLFF. This chain joins TRBV18 and TRBJ1-4; unclear D gene. The CDR3 is made up of 13 amino acids. Germline values: CDR1 KGHSH, CDR2 LQKENI. Trimming shortened V by 4 bases and J by 6 bases, and 9 bases separated the two germline ends. The full variable domain, rest sourced from reference TRBV18 and TRBJ1-4, is NAGVMQNPRHLVRRRGQEARLRCSPMKGHSHVYWYRQLPEEGLKFMVYLQKENIIDESGMPKERFSAEFPKEGPSILRIQQVVRGDSAAYFCASSRGGDEKLFFGSGTQLSVL.

This clone was detected a few times. The chain recombines TRBV10-2 with TRBJ1-1; D ambiguous. Looked up from germline, CDR1 is WSHSY and CDR2 is SAAADI. Deletions cut 3 bases from V and 5 bases from J, with 10 bases between. CDR3 length equals 13 residues. Here the CDR3 DNA reads TGCGCCAGCAGTGAACAATCGGCAACTGAAGCTTTCTTT. Translated: CASSEQSATEAFF.

Comments on this clone: An end of the junction does not agree with germline; a read error may underlie this. The chain couples TRBV27 to TRBJ1-5, with 10 bases aligning to TRBD1. The CDR3 sequence is 17 residues long. From germline, CDR1 is MNHEY and CDR2 SMNVEV (reference sequence). The CDR3 loop reads CAGSTGQGSWGNQPQHF. CDR3 bases: TGTGCCGGCAGCACGGGACAGGGGAGTTGGGGCAATCAGCCCCAGCATTTT.

The rearrangement joins TRBV3-1 (or the pseudogene TRBV3-2) to TRBJ1-1; a possible D gene is TRBD1 (5 bases). The V gene's germline CDR1 is LGHDT and CDR2 YNNKEL (reference sequence). With 5 bases removed from V and 10 bases from J, the gap between germline ends came to 14 bases. The CDR3 sequence is 12 residues long. The CDR3 is CASSGQGWLAFF. The CDR3 DNA sequence: TGTGCCAGCAGCGGTCAGGGTTGGTTAGCTTTCTTT.

This clone was seen a handful of times. The J gene is TRBJ2-2, the V gene TRBV3-1 (or the pseudogene TRBV3-2); D may match TRBD1 or TRBD2 (6 bases each). Deletions cut 3 bases from V and 9 bases from J, with 29 bases between. This CDR3 is 19 amino acids long. Germline V CDR1 and CDR2: LGHDT, YNNKEL (reference sequence). The CDR3 bases are TGTGCCAGCAGCCATAACTCAGACTACGTCGGGGGCCCCCTATGGGAGCTGTTTTTT. Amino acids: CASSHNSDYVGGPLWELFF.

V usage is TRBV28 and J usage is TRBJ1-5; 11 nucleotides agree with TRBD1. The V segment lost 8 bases and the J segment 5 bases; nucleotides outside the gene matches: 20. The CDR3 loop spans 19 amino acids. CDR1 MDHEN and CDR2 SYDVKM come from the germline V gene. The DNA of the CDR3 is TGTGCCAGCCGAAATCAACCGGGACAGGGGGGATATTCGGATCAGCCCCAGCATTTT. This codes for CASRNQPGQGGYSDQPQHF. The full variable domain, its missing parts supplied by reference TRBV28 and TRBJ1-5, is DVKVTQSSRYLVKRTGEKVFLECVQDMDHENMFWYRQDPGLGLRLIYFSYDVKMKEKGDIPEGYSVSREKKERFSLILESASTNQTSMYLCASRNQPGQGGYSDQPQHFGDGTRLSIL.

This clone was counted between two and nine times. Written as DNA, the CDR3 is TGCGCCAGCAGCTTGCAGACAGGGAACGAGCAGTACTTC. It codes for CASSLQTGNEQYF. The chain links TRBV5-1 to TRBJ2-7; 7 nucleotides agree with TRBD1. This CDR3 region has 13 residues. Germline CDR1 reads SGHRS; CDR2 reads YFSETQ. Trimming cost V 1 base and J 5 bases; bases outside gene matches: 3.

The chain links TRBV28 to TRBJ1-2, with D tentatively TRBD1 (5 bases). Germline values: CDR1 MDHEN, CDR2 SYDVKM. With 3 bases removed from V and 7 bases from J, the gap between germline ends came to 12 bases. The CDR3 extends over 13 amino acids. The CDR3 DNA is TGTGCCAGCAGTTTTTCAGGGTTCGGTGGCTACACCTTC. Translating gives CASSFSGFGGYTF.

The chain carries TRBV11-2 and TRBJ1-1; D remains unclear. The CDR3 sequence is 14 residues long. The germline CDR1 and CDR2 sequences are SGHAT and FQNNGV. V shed 3 bases and J shed 3 bases, with 11 bases lying between them. The CDR3 sequence is CASSFDNGDTEAFF. The CDR3 bases are TGTGCCAGCAGCTTTGACAATGGGGACACTGAAGCTTTCTTT. The full variable domain, its missing parts supplied by reference TRBV11-2 and TRBJ1-1, is EAGVAQSPRYKIIEKRQSVAFWCNPISGHATLYWYQQILGQGPKLLIQFQNNGVVDDSQLPKDRFSAERLKGVDSTLKIQPAKLEDSAVYLCASSFDNGDTEAFFGQGTRLTVV.

V gene TRBV28 combines with J gene TRBJ1-2, with a weak D call TRBD1 (6 bases). CDR3 size: 15 residues. Trimming pared 8 bases from V and 1 base from J, leaving 17 bases between. Per the germline V gene, CDR1 is MDHEN and CDR2 is SYDVKM. The CDR3 DNA reads TGTGCCAGCCTTACCGAGGGGGGGAATAACTATGGCTACACCTTC. Translating gives CASLTEGGNNYGYTF.

Details on this clone: Other DNA sequences in the same sample also yield this CDR3. This chain's CDR3 is CASSVGGLSTDTQYF. The DNA of the CDR3 is TGTGCCAGCAGCGTCGGCGGACTAAGCACAGATACGCAGTATTTT. The chain has TRBV9 and TRBJ2-3, with a weak D call TRBD2 (6 bases). Deletions cut 2 bases from V and 0 bases from J, with 10 bases between. This CDR3 contains 15 residues. Germline loops: CDR1 SGDLS, CDR2 YYNGEE.

This clone has just one count. Germline and junction disagree at one end, which may indicate a read error. The chain joins TRBV28 to TRBJ1-1; D call uncertain. The CDR3 is 13 residues long. CDR1 is MDHEN, CDR2 SYDVKM, per germline. CDR3 in DNA: TGTGCCACCAGTTTTGTGGTTTCCACTGAAGCTTTCTTT. Amino acid sequence: CATSFVVSTEAFF.

V and J are TRBV7-2 and TRBJ1-2; D gene unclear. Trimming took 5 bases from V and 7 from J, leaving 20 bases between them. The germline gives CDR1 SGHTA, CDR2 FQGNSA. The CDR3 loop spans 15 amino acids. This CDR3 reads CASSPDPGIVSGYTF. Here the CDR3 DNA reads TGTGCCAGCAGCCCCGACCCGGGTATAGTGAGTGGCTACACCTTC.

The chain is built from TRBV30 and TRBJ2-1; the D is unclear. Germline V lookup: CDR1 GTSNPN, CDR2 SVGIG (reference sequence). The CDR3 extends over 12 amino acids. CDR3 region: CAKSSSYNEQFF. The DNA of the CDR3 is TGTGCGAAATCAAGCTCCTACAATGAGCAGTTCTTC.